This TCR beta chain was identified during a study of OX40 agonist ivuxolimab in advanced cancers. Study context: Partial responses were observed in three patients, of whom one had hepatocellular carcinoma and two had cutaneous melanoma.

Sequencing used immunoSEQ multiplex PCR; TCRdb keeps in-frame clones, though not all of them. The sample comprises about 44,000 clones, around 80% of which are singletons, and over 4.5% rests with the top ten. This CDR3 has 15 residues. The ends lost 0 bases at V and 7 bases at J; junction bases unmatched: 6. CDR1 and CDR2 from the germline V gene are SGDLS and YYNGEE. Blood specimens came from baseline, cycle 4 day 1, and cycle 7 day 1. The sequencing used CD4+ or CD8+ T cells sorted from blood, collected in a trial of the OX40 agonist ivuxolimab. The chain employs TRBV9 and TRBJ2-5; 10 positions match TRBD2. The TCR comes from an adult with an advanced solid tumor such as melanoma, head and neck, liver or kidney cancer. CDR3 bases: TGTGCCAGCAGCGTAGCTTTAGCTAGCGGGGGGACCCAGTACTTC. Translated, it gives CASSVALASGGTQYF.